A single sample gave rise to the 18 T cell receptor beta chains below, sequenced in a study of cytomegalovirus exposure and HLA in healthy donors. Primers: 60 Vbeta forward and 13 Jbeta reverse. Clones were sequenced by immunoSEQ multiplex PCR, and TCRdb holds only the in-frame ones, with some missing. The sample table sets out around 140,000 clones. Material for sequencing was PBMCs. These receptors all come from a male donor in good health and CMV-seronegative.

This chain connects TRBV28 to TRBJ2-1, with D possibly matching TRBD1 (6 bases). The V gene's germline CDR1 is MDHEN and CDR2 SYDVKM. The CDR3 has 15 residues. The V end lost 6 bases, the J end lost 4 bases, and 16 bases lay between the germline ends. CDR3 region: CASRSGEGGYNEQFF. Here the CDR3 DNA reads TGTGCCAGCAGATCAGGGGAAGGGGGATACAATGAGCAGTTCTTC.

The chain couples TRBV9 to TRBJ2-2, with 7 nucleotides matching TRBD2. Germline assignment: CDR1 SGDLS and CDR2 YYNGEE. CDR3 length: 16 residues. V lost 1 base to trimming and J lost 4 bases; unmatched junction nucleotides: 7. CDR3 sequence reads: CASSVRGGPVTGELFF. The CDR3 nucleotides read TGTGCCAGCAGCGTACGGGGAGGGCCGGTCACCGGGGAGCTGTTTTTT.

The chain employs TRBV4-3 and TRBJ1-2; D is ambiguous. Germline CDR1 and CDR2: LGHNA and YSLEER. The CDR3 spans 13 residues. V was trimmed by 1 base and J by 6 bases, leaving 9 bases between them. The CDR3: CASSQGSGDGYTF. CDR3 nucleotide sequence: TGCGCCAGCAGCCAAGGCAGCGGAGATGGCTACACCTTC.

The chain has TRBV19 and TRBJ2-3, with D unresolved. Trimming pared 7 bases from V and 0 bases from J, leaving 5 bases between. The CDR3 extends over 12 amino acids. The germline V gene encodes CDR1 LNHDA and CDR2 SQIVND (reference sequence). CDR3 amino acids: CASMGSTDTQYF. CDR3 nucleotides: TGTGCCAGTATGGGCAGCACAGATACGCAGTATTTT.

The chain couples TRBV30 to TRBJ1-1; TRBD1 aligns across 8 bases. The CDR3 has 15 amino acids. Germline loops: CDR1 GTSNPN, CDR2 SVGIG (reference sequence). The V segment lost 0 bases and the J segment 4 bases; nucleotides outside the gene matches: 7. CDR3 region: CAWSVPGTGLTEAFF. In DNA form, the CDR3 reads TGTGCCTGGAGTGTACCAGGGACAGGTCTCACTGAAGCTTTCTTT.

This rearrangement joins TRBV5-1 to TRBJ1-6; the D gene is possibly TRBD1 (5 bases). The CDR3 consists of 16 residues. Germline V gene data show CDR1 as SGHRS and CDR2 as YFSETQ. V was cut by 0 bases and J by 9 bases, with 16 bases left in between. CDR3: CASSLVAQGLTSPLHF. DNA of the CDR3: TGCGCCAGCAGCTTGGTGGCGCAGGGCCTTACTTCACCCCTCCACTTT.

The CDR3 loop reads CASSSTGTVYGYTF. Here the CDR3 DNA reads TGCGCCAGCAGCTCCACCGGGACAGTCTATGGCTACACCTTC. The chain couples TRBV5-1 to TRBJ1-2; TRBD1 matches at 7 bases. The CDR3 runs 14 residues. Germline lookup yields CDR1 SGHRS and CDR2 YFSETQ. After removal of 3 bases from V and 4 bases from J, the junction contained 6 bases not matched to a gene.

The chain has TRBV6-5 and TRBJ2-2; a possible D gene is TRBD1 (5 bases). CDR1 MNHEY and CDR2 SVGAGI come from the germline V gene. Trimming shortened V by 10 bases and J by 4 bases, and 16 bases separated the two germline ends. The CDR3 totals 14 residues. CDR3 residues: CATNPGWSTGELFF. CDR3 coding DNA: TGTGCCACAAACCCAGGGTGGAGCACCGGGGAGCTGTTTTTT.

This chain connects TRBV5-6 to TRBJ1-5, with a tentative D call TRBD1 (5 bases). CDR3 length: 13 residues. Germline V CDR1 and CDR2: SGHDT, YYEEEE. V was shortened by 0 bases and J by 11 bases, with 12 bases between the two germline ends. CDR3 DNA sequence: TGTGCCAGCAGCTTGGCGGGGGGAGGGTCCCAGCATTTT. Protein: CASSLAGGGSQHF.

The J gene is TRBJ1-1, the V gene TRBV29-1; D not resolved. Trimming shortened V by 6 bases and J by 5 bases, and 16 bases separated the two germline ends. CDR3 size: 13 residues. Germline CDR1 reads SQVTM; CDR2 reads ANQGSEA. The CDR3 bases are TGCAGCGTGAACCGGGGTGAGAAAACTGAAGCTTTCTTT. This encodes CSVNRGEKTEAFF.

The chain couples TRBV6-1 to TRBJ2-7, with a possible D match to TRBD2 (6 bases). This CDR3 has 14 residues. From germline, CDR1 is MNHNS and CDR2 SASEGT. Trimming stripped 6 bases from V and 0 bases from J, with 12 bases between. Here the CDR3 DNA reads TGTGCCAGCAGCCAGGCGGGGTCCTCCTACGAGCAGTACTTC. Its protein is CASSQAGSSYEQYF.

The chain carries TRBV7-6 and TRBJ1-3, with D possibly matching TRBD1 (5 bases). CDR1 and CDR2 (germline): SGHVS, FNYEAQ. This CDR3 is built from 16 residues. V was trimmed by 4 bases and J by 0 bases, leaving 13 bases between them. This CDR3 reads CASSWGVAASGNTIYF. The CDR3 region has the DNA TGTGCCAGCAGCTGGGGCGTCGCCGCCTCTGGAAACACCATATATTTT.

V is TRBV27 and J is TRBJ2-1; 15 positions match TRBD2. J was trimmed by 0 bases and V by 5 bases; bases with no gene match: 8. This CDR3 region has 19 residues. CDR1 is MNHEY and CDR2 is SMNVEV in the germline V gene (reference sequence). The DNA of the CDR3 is TGTGCCAGCAGTCCAGGACTAGCGGGAGGGTCGGGCTCCTACAATGAGCAGTTCTTC. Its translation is CASSPGLAGGSGSYNEQFF.

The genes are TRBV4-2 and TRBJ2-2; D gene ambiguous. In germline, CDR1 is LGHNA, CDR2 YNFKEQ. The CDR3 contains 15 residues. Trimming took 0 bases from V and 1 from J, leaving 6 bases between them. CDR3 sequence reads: CASSQDSGNTGELFF. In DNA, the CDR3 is TGTGCCAGCAGCCAAGATAGTGGGAACACCGGGGAGCTGTTTTTT.

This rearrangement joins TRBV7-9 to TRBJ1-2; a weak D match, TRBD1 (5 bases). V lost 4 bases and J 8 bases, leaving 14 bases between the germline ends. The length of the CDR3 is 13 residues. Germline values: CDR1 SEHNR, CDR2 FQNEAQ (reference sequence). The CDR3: CASSSRGGGGYTF. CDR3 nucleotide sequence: TGTGCCAGCAGCTCCCGGGGGGGAGGGGGCTACACCTTC.

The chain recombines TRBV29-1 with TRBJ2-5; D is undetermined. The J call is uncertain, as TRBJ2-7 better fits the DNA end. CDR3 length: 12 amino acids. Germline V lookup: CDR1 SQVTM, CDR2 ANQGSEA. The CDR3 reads CSVERSPSEQYF. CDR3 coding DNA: TGCAGCGTTGAACGGAGTCCAAGCGAGCAGTACTTC.

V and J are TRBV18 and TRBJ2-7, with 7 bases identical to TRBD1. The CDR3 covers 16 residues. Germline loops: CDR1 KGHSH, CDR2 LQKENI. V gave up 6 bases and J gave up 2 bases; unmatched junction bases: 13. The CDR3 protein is CASSMGPGTEAYEQYF. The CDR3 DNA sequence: TGTGCCAGCTCCATGGGACCCGGGACAGAGGCCTACGAGCAGTACTTC.

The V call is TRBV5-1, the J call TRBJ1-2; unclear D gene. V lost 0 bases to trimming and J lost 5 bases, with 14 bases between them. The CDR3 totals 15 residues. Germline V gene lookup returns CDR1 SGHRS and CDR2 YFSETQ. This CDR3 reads CASSLGLQSYYGYTF. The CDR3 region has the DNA TGCGCCAGCAGCTTGGGGTTGCAGTCATATTATGGCTACACCTTC.